The 18 T cell receptor beta chains listed next were all sequenced from one sample in a study of multiple sclerosis patients with progressive multifocal leukoencephalopathy. Assay used: immunoSEQ multiplex PCR; TCRdb lists only in-frame clones, some missing. This sample yields tens of thousands of clones, of which about nine tenths are seen a single time; 1.5% belongs to the top ten. The sample's time point: less than 7 months of natalizumab therapy. The sequencing here drew on PBMCs, taken from a patient treated with natalizumab. The receptors stem from a human donor with multiple sclerosis.

CDR3 loop: CASSSQDQRYEAFF. The CDR3 DNA follows: TGTGCCAGCAGCTCCCAAGATCAGAGGTATGAAGCTTTCTTT. The chain combines TRBV9 with TRBJ1-1, with D hard to call. CDR1 is SGDLS and CDR2 is YYNGEE in the germline V gene. This CDR3 has 14 amino acids. V dropped 4 bases and J dropped 7 bases, with 17 bases sitting between them.

The V and J genes are TRBV29-1 and TRBJ2-2; a weak D match, TRBD1 (6 bases). The V end lost 4 bases, the J end lost 4 bases, and 16 bases lay between the germline ends. This CDR3 region has 15 residues. CDR1 and CDR2 (germline): SQVTM, ANQGSEA. Here the CDR3 reads CSVVTAGVGTGELFF. In nucleotides, the CDR3 is TGCAGCGTTGTTACTGCAGGGGTTGGCACCGGGGAGCTGTTTTTT.

Comment on this clone: At the DNA level, this CDR3 is encoded by other sequences in the same sample as well. The genes are TRBV11-2 and TRBJ2-7, with 12 positions matching TRBD1. This CDR3 region has 16 residues. The germline V gene has CDR1 SGHAT and CDR2 FQNNGV. V shed 6 bases and J 6 bases; nucleotides not matched to a gene: 12. The CDR3 is CASSFNRDRGRFEQYF. CDR3 DNA: TGTGCCAGCAGTTTTAACCGGGACAGGGGGCGGTTCGAGCAGTACTTC.

The chain employs TRBV7-9 and TRBJ2-7; TRBD1 aligns across 12 bases. This CDR3 region has 16 residues. V was clipped by 6 bases and J by 5 bases; unmatched bases: 11. The V gene's germline CDR1 is SEHNR and CDR2 FQNEAQ (reference sequence). The CDR3 spells CASSSIRGTGGHEQYF. Here the CDR3 DNA reads TGTGCCAGCAGTAGCATTAGGGGGACAGGGGGCCACGAGCAGTACTTC. Using reference TRBV7-9 and TRBJ2-7 for the parts outside the CDR3, the full variable domain is DTGVSQNPRHKITKRGQNVTFRCDPISEHNRLYWYRQTLGQGPEFLTYFQNEAQLEKSRLLSDRFSAERPKGSFSTLEIQRTEQGDSAMYLCASSSIRGTGGHEQYFGPGTRLTVT.

The chain joins TRBV2 to TRBJ1-2; D is ambiguous. Germline CDR1 reads SNHLY; CDR2 reads FYNNEI. V lost 1 base, J lost 8 bases, and 11 bases lay in between. The CDR3 sequence is 13 residues long. In nucleotides, the CDR3 is TGTGCCAGCAGTGAAGGCACCAGCAGAGGCTACACCTTC. It encodes CASSEGTSRGYTF.

The chain is built from TRBV28 and TRBJ1-2; TRBD1 is a possible D gene (6 bases). Per the germline V gene, CDR1 is MDHEN and CDR2 is SYDVKM. V was cut by 6 bases and J by 3 bases, with 14 bases left in between. The CDR3 is made up of 14 amino acids. The CDR3, as DNA: TGTGCCAGCAGACCCCCGGGGGCCCACTATGGCTACACCTTC. Translation: CASRPPGAHYGYTF.

The chain recombines TRBV18 with TRBJ1-3; D gene ambiguous. CDR1 is KGHSH and CDR2 is LQKENI in the germline V gene. V gave up 0 bases and J gave up 4 bases, with 1 base separating them. This CDR3 comprises 12 residues. The CDR3 loop is CASSPPGNTIYF. The DNA for the CDR3 is TGTGCCAGCTCACCACCGGGAAACACCATATATTTT.

The chain employs TRBV4-2 and TRBJ1-5; 7 nucleotides match TRBD1. The CDR3 is 16 residues long. The germline CDR1 and CDR2 sequences are LGHNA and YNFKEQ. Trimming took 3 bases from V and 3 from J; bases not matched to a gene: 8. CDR3 residues: CASSQETQGVNQPQHF. The CDR3, as DNA: TGTGCCAGCAGCCAGGAGACCCAGGGGGTCAATCAGCCCCAGCATTTT.

The chain is built from TRBV29-1 and TRBJ2-3; D not resolved. The CDR3 is 13 residues long. From germline, CDR1 is SQVTM and CDR2 ANQGSEA. V lost 2 bases to trimming and J lost 6 bases, with 12 bases between them. CDR3 sequence reads: CSVEFQVWDTQYF. The CDR3 bases are TGCAGCGTTGAATTTCAGGTCTGGGATACGCAGTATTTT.

The sample holds one count of this clone. The V gene is TRBV7-6, the J gene TRBJ2-2, with 8 bases matching TRBD1. The CDR3 runs 15 residues. In germline, CDR1 is SGHVS, CDR2 FNYEAQ. Trimming cost V 5 bases and J 7 bases; bases outside gene matches: 9. The CDR3, as DNA: TGTGCCAGCAGCCATAAAGCAGGGGGCAACGGGGAGCTGTTTTTT. It encodes CASSHKAGGNGELFF.

The rearrangement joins TRBV5-4 to TRBJ2-7; D tentatively fits TRBD1 or TRBD2 (5 bases each). In germline, CDR1 is SGHNT, CDR2 YYREEE (reference sequence). CDR3 length equals 13 residues. The V gene lost 4 bases and the J gene lost 6 bases, with 14 bases spanning the gap. CDR3 protein: CASSTRPGTEQYF. The CDR3 DNA is TGTGCCAGCAGCACTCGGCCCGGGACCGAGCAGTACTTC.

The chain employs TRBV30 and TRBJ2-7; D not resolved. The germline V gene encodes CDR1 GTSNPN and CDR2 SVGIG (reference sequence). The CDR3 loop spans 13 amino acids. Trimming took off 3 bases at V and 3 bases at J, with 12 bases between the two ends. The CDR3: CAWRGDSSYEQYF. The CDR3, as DNA: TGTGCCTGGAGGGGCGACTCTAGCTACGAGCAGTACTTC.

The chain recombines TRBV5-4 with TRBJ2-3; D assignment may be TRBD1 or TRBD2 (7 bases each). The CDR3 spans 15 residues. V was pared by 4 bases and J by 0 bases, with 12 bases between. Germline CDR1 is SGHNT and CDR2 is YYREEE (reference sequence). DNA of the CDR3: TGTGCCAGCAGCCAGGGGGGGGCTAGCACAGATACGCAGTATTTT. It is translated as CASSQGGASTDTQYF. Full variable domain (rest looked up from reference TRBV5-4 and TRBJ2-3): ETGVTQSPTHLIKTRGQQVTLRCSSQSGHNTVSWYQQALGQGPQFIFQYYREEENGRGNFPPRFSGLQFPNYSSELNVNALELDDSALYLCASSQGGASTDTQYFGPGTRLTVL.

This clone was observed a handful of times. The chain recombines TRBV6-5 with TRBJ2-2, with no clear D. Germline loops: CDR1 MNHEY, CDR2 SVGAGI. CDR3 length: 16 residues. V shed 0 bases and J shed 5 bases, with 13 bases lying between them. The CDR3 DNA reads as TGTGCCAGCAGTTACTCGAACATCGCACGGACCGGGGAGCTGTTTTTT. Protein: CASSYSNIARTGELFF.

V gene TRBV27 combines with J gene TRBJ1-1; D possibly corresponds to TRBD1 (5 bases). The germline gives CDR1 MNHEY, CDR2 SMNVEV (reference sequence). CDR3 length: 14 amino acids. The V end lost 8 bases, the J end lost 4 bases, and 17 bases lay between the germline ends. Here the CDR3 reads CASGGVGGATEAFF. In nucleotides, the CDR3 is TGTGCCAGCGGGGGAGTGGGCGGCGCCACTGAAGCTTTCTTT.

This clone was detected once. The rearrangement links TRBV13 to TRBJ2-1; 9 nucleotides agree with TRBD1. The CDR3 is 16 residues long. Germline CDR1 and CDR2: PRHDT and FYEKMQ (reference sequence). J lost 0 bases, V lost 5 bases, and 5 bases had no gene match. The CDR3 DNA sequence: TGTGCCAGCAGCGGGACAGGGCAAAGCTCCTACAATGAGCAGTTCTTC. Its protein product is CASSGTGQSSYNEQFF.

In this sample, this clone turned up a few times. The chain is built from TRBV2 and TRBJ1-5, with 8 nucleotides matching TRBD1. V shed 8 bases and J 6 bases; nucleotides not matched to a gene: 6. CDR1 is SNHLY, CDR2 FYNNEI, per germline. The CDR3 consists of 13 residues. The CDR3 nucleotides are TGTGCCAGCGGACAGGGCGTCTCTCAGCCCCAGCATTTT. This translates into CASGQGVSQPQHF.

The genes are TRBV5-1 and TRBJ2-1; tentatively, D is TRBD1 (5 bases). The CDR3 has 13 residues. CDR1 and CDR2 (germline): SGHRS, YFSETQ. V was cut by 4 bases and J by 9 bases, with 14 bases left in between. CDR3 residues: CASSGQGTGEQFF. DNA of the CDR3: TGCGCCAGCAGCGGGCAGGGTACGGGTGAGCAGTTCTTC.